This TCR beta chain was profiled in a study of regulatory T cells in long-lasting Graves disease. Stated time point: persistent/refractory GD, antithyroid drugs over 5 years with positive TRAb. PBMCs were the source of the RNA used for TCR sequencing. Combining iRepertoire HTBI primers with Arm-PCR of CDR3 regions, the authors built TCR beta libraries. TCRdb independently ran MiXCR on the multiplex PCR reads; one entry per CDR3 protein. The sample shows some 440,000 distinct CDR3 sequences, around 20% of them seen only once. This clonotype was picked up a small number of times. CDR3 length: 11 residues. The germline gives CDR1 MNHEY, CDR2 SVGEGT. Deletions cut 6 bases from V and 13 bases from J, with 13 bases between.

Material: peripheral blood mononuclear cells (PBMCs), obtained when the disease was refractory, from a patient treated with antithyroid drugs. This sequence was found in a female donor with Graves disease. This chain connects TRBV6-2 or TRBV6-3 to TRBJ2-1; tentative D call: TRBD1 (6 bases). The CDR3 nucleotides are TGTGCCAGCAGCAACAGACAGGCACAGTTCTTC. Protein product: CASSNRQAQFF.